The 10 T cell receptor beta chains in this list originate from one sample, sequenced in a study of OX40 agonist ivuxolimab in advanced cancers. Profiled with immunoSEQ multiplex PCR; TCRdb holds only in-frame clones, not every one. The table has roughly 66,000 clones, 80% seen once. Here the sequenced sample was CD4+ or CD8+ T cells sorted from blood, taken in a trial of the OX40 agonist ivuxolimab. The receptors shown here come from an adult with an advanced solid tumor such as melanoma, head and neck, liver or kidney cancer.

The chain couples TRBV18 to TRBJ2-1; D might be TRBD1 or TRBD2, each matching 5 bases. Trimming cost V 3 bases and J 6 bases, with 15 bases left between them. The germline V gene encodes CDR1 KGHSH and CDR2 LQKENI. The CDR3 totals 15 residues. In DNA, the CDR3 is TGTGCCAGCTCACCCTCAGGGAGTGAATTCAATGAGCAGTTCTTC. Protein product: CASSPSGSEFNEQFF.

The V and J genes are TRBV5-1 and TRBJ1-2, with 10 bases identical to TRBD1. CDR3 length equals 17 residues. Germline lookup yields CDR1 SGHRS and CDR2 YFSETQ. J lost 8 bases, V lost 2 bases, and 15 bases had no gene match. The CDR3 DNA sequence: TGCGCCAGCAGCTTTACCGGGACAGGGGCCAGTACTGGCGGCTACACCTTC. It codes for CASSFTGTGASTGGYTF.

In the case of this clone: This may be a read error, as it is one base from a much larger clone. The rearrangement uses TRBV5-3 and TRBJ1-1; no firm D call. TRBV5-3 is an ORF, with its function uncertain. The CDR3 covers 14 residues. The CDR3 protein is CASSLNGRGTEAFF. CDR3 sequence (DNA): TGTGCCAGCAGCTTGAACGGAAGAGGCACCGAAGCTTTCTTT.

CDR3 amino acids: CASSDLPGRGNEKLFF. CDR3 bases: TGTGCCAGCAGTGACTTACCGGGACGGGGGAATGAAAAACTGTTTTTT. The chain has TRBV2 and TRBJ1-4; possibly TRBD1 for D (5 bases). The germline V and J ends were trimmed by 3 bases and 5 bases, with 16 bases remaining between them. Per the germline V gene, CDR1 is SNHLY and CDR2 is FYNNEI. The CDR3 runs 16 residues. Looking up the rest from reference TRBV2 and TRBJ1-4 gives the full variable domain: EPEVTQTPSHQVTQMGQEVILRCVPISNHLYFYWYRQILGQKVEFLVSFYNNEISEKSEIFDDQFSVERPDGSNFTLKIRSTKLEDSAMYFCASSDLPGRGNEKLFFGSGTQLSVL.

This clone was seen a handful of times. V gene TRBV5-4 combines with J gene TRBJ2-1; 7 nucleotides agree with TRBD2. The CDR3 runs 16 residues. J was trimmed by 0 bases and V by 4 bases; bases with no gene match: 7. The germline gives CDR1 SGHNT, CDR2 YYREEE (reference sequence). CDR3 DNA sequence: TGTGCCAGCAGCGGGGGGGGTCGAAGCTCCTACAATGAGCAGTTCTTC. As protein: CASSGGGRSSYNEQFF.

This chain links TRBV5-1 with TRBJ2-3; D possibly uses TRBD1 or TRBD2 (5 bases each). This CDR3 is built from 17 residues. V lost 4 bases, J lost 4 bases, and 22 bases lay in between. CDR1 SGHRS and CDR2 YFSETQ come from the germline V gene. CDR3 sequence: CASSTLSGVIGADTQYF. CDR3 DNA sequence: TGCGCCAGCAGCACCCTCAGCGGAGTAATAGGGGCAGATACGCAGTATTTT.

The chain joins TRBV7-2 to TRBJ2-3; D is undetermined. This CDR3 region has 18 residues. V lost 0 bases to trimming and J lost 1 base, with 17 bases between them. Germline V CDR1 and CDR2: SGHTA, FQGNSA. CDR3 in amino acids: CASSLAPWWEGGTDTQYF. CDR3 in DNA: TGTGCCAGCAGCTTAGCCCCATGGTGGGAAGGAGGCACAGATACGCAGTATTTT.

The rearrangement joins TRBV7-8 to TRBJ2-6; 8 bases align to TRBD1. Germline V gene data show CDR1 as SGHVS and CDR2 as FQNEAQ. Trimming took 5 bases from V and 4 from J; bases not matched to a gene: 4. The CDR3 consists of 15 residues. This CDR3 is CASSQGAGGANVLTF. In DNA, the CDR3 is TGTGCCAGCAGCCAGGGGGCGGGAGGGGCCAACGTCCTGACTTTC. Filled out from reference TRBV7-8 and TRBJ2-6, the complete variable domain reads GAGVSQSPRYKVAKRGQDVALRCDPISGHVSLFWYQQALGQGPEFLTYFQNEAQLDKSGLPSDRFFAERPEGSVSTLKIQRTQQEDSAVYLCASSQGAGGANVLTFGAGSRLTVL.

This clone showed up just once. This chain uses TRBV30 with TRBJ2-3, with 8 bases lining up with TRBD1. The J segment lost 8 bases and the V segment lost 5 bases, leaving 9 bases of the junction unmatched. Germline CDR1 is GTSNPN and CDR2 is SVGIG (reference sequence). The CDR3 consists of 13 residues. CDR3 protein: CAWGQGAGVTQYF. CDR3 sequence (DNA): TGTGCCTGGGGGCAGGGGGCAGGCGTTACGCAGTATTTT.

This clone was counted ten times or more. The chain uses TRBV5-1 and TRBJ1-6; 11 nucleotides match TRBD1. V was clipped by 5 bases and J by 8 bases; unmatched bases: 9. CDR3 length: 16 residues. Germline CDR1 SGHRS, CDR2 YFSETQ. This CDR3 reads CASRKTGQGVDSPLHF. The CDR3 DNA reads as TGCGCCAGCAGGAAGACGGGACAGGGGGTCGATTCACCCCTCCACTTT.